These T cell receptor beta chains were read from a single sample in a study of human CD4 T cells and Enterobacteriaceae. Here immunoSEQ multiplex PCR was the method, and the copy in TCRdb shows in-frame clones only, minus some. Among some 26,000 clones listed, approximately 80% were seen once. Sequencing was carried out using memory CD4+ T cells from blood. The source of these receptors is a human donor in good health. The CDR3 runs from the conserved cysteine through the conserved F or W. Fields, in order: CDR3 protein, CDR3 DNA, D gene, V gene, J gene. D genes are given only for firm matches.

CASSLVSGGHYEQYF	TGTGCCAGCAGCTTAGTTAGCGGGGGCCACTACGAGCAGTACTTC	TRBD2	TRBV7-9	TRBJ2-7
CASSLSWGGRRRNEQFF	TGTGCCAGCAGTTTATCGTGGGGGGGGCGAAGGCGAAATGAGCAGTTCTTC	-	TRBV27	TRBJ2-1
CASSLPGVRGYTF	TGTGCCAGCAGTCTGCCAGGGGTTCGTGGCTACACCTTC	-	TRBV28	TRBJ1-2
CASRRLYSSTDTQYF	TGCGCCAGCAGAAGGCTTTACTCTAGCACAGATACGCAGTATTTT	-	TRBV5-1	TRBJ2-3
CASSNGYSGANVLTF	TGTGCCAGTAGTAACGGATACTCTGGGGCCAACGTCCTGACTTTC	-	TRBV19	TRBJ2-6
CSATRETQYF	TGCAGTGCTACCCGAGAGACCCAGTACTTC	-	TRBV20-1	TRBJ2-5
CASNHRDSGDTQYF	TGTGCCAGCAATCATCGGGATTCAGGAGATACGCAGTATTTT	-	TRBV11-3	TRBJ2-3
CASSLSRSYEQYF	TGTGCCAGCAGTTTATCTCGCTCCTACGAGCAGTACTTC	-	TRBV28	TRBJ2-7
CASSIRSLGNTIYF	TGTGCCAGTAGTATACGGTCACTTGGAAACACCATATATTTT	-	TRBV19	TRBJ1-3
CASSPGDRGWEKLFF	TGTGCCAGCAGTCCAGGGGACAGGGGTTGGGAAAAACTGTTTTTT	TRBD1	TRBV6-1	TRBJ1-4
CASSHWGQKIGGLYEQYF	TGTGCCAGCAGCCATTGGGGACAAAAAATAGGGGGATTATACGAGCAGTACTTC	-	TRBV9	TRBJ2-7